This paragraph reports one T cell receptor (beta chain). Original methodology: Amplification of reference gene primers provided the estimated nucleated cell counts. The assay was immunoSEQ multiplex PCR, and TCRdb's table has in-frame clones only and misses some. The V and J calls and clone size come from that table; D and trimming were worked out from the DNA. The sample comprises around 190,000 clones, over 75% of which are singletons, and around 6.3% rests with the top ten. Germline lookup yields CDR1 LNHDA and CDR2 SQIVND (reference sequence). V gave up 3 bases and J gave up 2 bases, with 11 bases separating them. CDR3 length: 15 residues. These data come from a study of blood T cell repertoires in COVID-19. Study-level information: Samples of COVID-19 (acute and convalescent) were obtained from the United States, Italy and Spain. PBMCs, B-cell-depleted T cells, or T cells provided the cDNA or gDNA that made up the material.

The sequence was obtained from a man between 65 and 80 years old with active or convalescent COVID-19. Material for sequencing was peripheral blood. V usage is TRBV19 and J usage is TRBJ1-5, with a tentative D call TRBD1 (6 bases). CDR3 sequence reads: CASSIGGDGNQPQHF. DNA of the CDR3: TGTGCCAGTAGTATTGGGGGCGATGGCAATCAGCCCCAGCATTTT.